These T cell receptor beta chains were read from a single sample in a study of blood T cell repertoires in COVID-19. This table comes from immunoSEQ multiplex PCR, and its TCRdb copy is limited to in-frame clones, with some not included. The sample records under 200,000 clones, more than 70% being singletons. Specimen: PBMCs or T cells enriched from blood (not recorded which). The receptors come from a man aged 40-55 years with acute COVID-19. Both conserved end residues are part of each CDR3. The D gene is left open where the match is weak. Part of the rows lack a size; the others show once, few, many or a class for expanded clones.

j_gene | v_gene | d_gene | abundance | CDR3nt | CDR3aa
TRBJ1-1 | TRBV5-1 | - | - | TGCGCCAGCAGCTTGCGAGGGTCGCGGGGTGGAAACACTGAAGCTTTCTTT | CASSLRGSRGGNTEAFF
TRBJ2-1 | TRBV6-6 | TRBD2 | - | TGTGCCGATAGCGGGAGTAGTGATGAGCAGTTCTTC | CADSGSSDEQFF
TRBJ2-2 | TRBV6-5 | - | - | TGTGCCAGCAGGATGAGCGGAGCGAACACCGGGGAGCTGTTTTTT | CASRMSGANTGELFF
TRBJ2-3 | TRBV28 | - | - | TGTGCCAGCAGTTTCGGACTCTTCACAGATACGCAGTATTTT | CASSFGLFTDTQYF
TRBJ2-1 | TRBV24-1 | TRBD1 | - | TGTGCCACCAGGGACAGGGGGTCCCCCTACAATGAGCAGTTCTTC | CATRDRGSPYNEQFF
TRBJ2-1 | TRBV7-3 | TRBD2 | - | TGTGCCAGCAGCCTAGGACTAGCGGGGTGGCAGTTCTTC | CASSLGLAGWQFF
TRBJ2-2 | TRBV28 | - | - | TGTGCCAGCAGTTTTACTAACACCGGGGAGCTGTTTTTT | CASSFTNTGELFF
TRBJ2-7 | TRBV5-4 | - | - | TGTGCCAGCAGCTCCTGGTATGAGGGAAGCTACGAGCAGTACTTC | CASSSWYEGSYEQYF
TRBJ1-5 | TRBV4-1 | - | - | TGCGCCAGCAGCCGGGCAGCTTTGGAGCCCCAGCATTTT | CASSRAALEPQHF
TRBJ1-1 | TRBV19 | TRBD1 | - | TGTGCCAGTAGCCATATCACCAGACAGGGCAACACTGAAGCTTTCTTT | CASSHITRQGNTEAFF
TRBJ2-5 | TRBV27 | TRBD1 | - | TGTGCCAGCAGCCAAACAGGGGGGGAGACCCAGTACTTC | CASSQTGGETQYF
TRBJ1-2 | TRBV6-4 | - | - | TGTGCCAGCAGTGAGGGGGGGGCAGGGTTCGGCTACACCTTC | CASSEGGAGFGYTF
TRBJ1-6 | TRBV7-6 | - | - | TGTGCCAGCAGCTTAGTCCGGTCCGGAGGTCGATCACCCCTCCACTTT | CASSLVRSGGRSPLHF
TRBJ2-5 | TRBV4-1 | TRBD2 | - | TGCGCCAGCAGTCCTAGACTAGCGGGAGCAGGAGAGACCCAGTACTTC | CASSPRLAGAGETQYF
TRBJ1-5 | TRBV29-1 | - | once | TGCAGCGTTTTAATTAATGAGGGCCTTCCCTATAGCAATCAGCCCCAGCATTTT | CSVLINEGLPYSNQPQHF
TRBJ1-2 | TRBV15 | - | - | TGTGCCACCAGGGTCCAGGGTACTGACTATGGCTACACCTTC | CATRVQGTDYGYTF
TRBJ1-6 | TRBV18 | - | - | TGTGCCAGCTCACCTGGACAGTATAATTCACCCCTCCACTTT | CASSPGQYNSPLHF
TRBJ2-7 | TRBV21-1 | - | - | TGTGCCAGCAGCCACTCATTTCTGGGGGGTCGAAGCTCCTACGAGCAGTACTTC | CASSHSFLGGRSSYEQYF
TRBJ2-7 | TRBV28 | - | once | TGTGCCAGCAGATCAACTACCCTCTACGAGCAGTACTTC | CASRSTTLYEQYF
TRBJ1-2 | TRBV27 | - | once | TGTGCCAGCAGTTTAGGGGTGGGGACTGGCAACTATGGCTACACCTTC | CASSLGVGTGNYGYTF
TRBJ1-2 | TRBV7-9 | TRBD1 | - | TGTGCCAGCAGCTCAGCGACAGGGAAAAACTATGGCTACACCTTC | CASSSATGKNYGYTF
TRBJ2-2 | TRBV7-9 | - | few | TGTGCCAGCAGCCCAATCCGTAGCGTTTCGAACACCGGGGAGCTGTTTTTT | CASSPIRSVSNTGELFF
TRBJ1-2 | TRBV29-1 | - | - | TGCAGCGTCGCAAGGGACTTTTATGGCTACACCTTC | CSVARDFYGYTF
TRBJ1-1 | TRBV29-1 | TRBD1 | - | TGCAGCGTTAACAGGGGGCCTGAAGCTTTCTTT | CSVNRGPEAFF
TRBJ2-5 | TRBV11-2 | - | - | TGTGCCAGCTCGATTGGGGGCGCGAGGGAGACCCAGTACTTC | CASSIGGARETQYF
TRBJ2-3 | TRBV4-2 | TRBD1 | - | TGTGCCAGCAGCCAAACTTCCGGGACAGGGCTCACTTTTGAGTATTTT | CASSQTSGTGLTFEYF
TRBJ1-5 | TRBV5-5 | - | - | TGTGCCAGCAGCGGGACTGGCAGGACGTTGGAGCCCCAGCATTTT | CASSGTGRTLEPQHF
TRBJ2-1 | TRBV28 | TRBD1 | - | TGTGCCAGCAGCCCCGCCGTGGGACAGAGGTTCTTC | CASSPAVGQRFF